This passage covers 23 T cell receptor beta chains from one sample sequenced in a study of T-cell reconstitution after alpha-beta-depleted transplantation in children. TCRbeta library preparation incorporated unique molecular identifiers. A single record per CDR3 protein comes from TCRdb applying MiXCR to the PCR reads. The table includes about 110,000 distinct CDR3 sequences, around 10% detected once. The sample in question was PBMCs from the stem cell graft donor, obtained from the stem cell graft. These receptors all come from a human donor who donated a stem cell graft to a child with acute lymphoblastic leukemia.

In this sample, this clonotype turned up many times. The chain combines TRBV19 with TRBJ2-2; no reliable D call. This CDR3 region has 14 residues. Germline-derived CDR1 and CDR2 are LNHDA and SQIVND (reference sequence). V gave up 1 base and J gave up 5 bases, with 8 bases separating them. The CDR3 sequence: CASSIAVGTGELFF. CDR3 in DNA: TGTGCCAGTAGTATAGCGGTGGGGACCGGGGAGCTGTTTTTT.

This clonotype has just one count. This sequence joins TRBV2 and TRBJ2-1; maybe TRBD1 (6 bases). The ends were cut back, 10 bases at V and 2 bases at J, with 12 bases in the middle. The CDR3 extends over 13 amino acids. CDR1 SNHLY and CDR2 FYNNEI come from the germline V gene. CDR3 in amino acids: CATGQGPYNEQFF. As DNA, the CDR3 is TGTGCCACCGGCCAGGGGCCCTACAATGAGCAGTTCTTC.

This clonotype occurred many times. The chain is built from TRBV12-3 or TRBV12-4 and TRBJ1-2; perhaps TRBD1 as D (5 bases). The CDR3 contains 13 residues. V was clipped by 6 bases and J by 8 bases, with 16 bases between them. CDR3 loop: CASSLGVVRGYTF. The CDR3 nucleotides read TGTGCCAGCAGCCTAGGGGTTGTTAGAGGCTACACCTTC.

This clonotype was counted ten times or more. V usage is TRBV6-1 and J usage is TRBJ1-4, with a tentative D call TRBD1 (6 bases). CDR3 size: 16 residues. Germline CDR1 MNHNS, CDR2 SASEGT. V was shortened by 3 bases and J by 4 bases, with 15 bases between the two germline ends. The CDR3 here is CASSDEFRTVNEKLFF. CDR3 bases: TGTGCCAGCAGTGACGAGTTTCGGACAGTTAATGAAAAACTGTTTTTT.

Of note for this clonotype: This may come from a read error, since a much larger clone is one base off. V usage is TRBV7-2 and J usage is TRBJ2-1; D is possibly TRBD1 or TRBD2 (6 bases each). The V gene lost 10 bases and the J gene lost 5 bases, with 15 bases spanning the gap. The CDR3 totals 13 residues. CDR1 is SGHTA, CDR2 FQGNSA, per germline. CDR3 amino acids: CANIRGDNNEQFF. The CDR3 bases are TGTGCCAACATACGCGGGGACAACAATGAGCAGTTCTTC.

This clonotype was found many times. This chain uses TRBV29-1 with TRBJ2-3; D possibly corresponds to TRBD2 (6 bases). CDR1 and CDR2 from the germline V gene are SQVTM and ANQGSEA. The CDR3 runs to 15 residues. V shed 2 bases and J shed 0 bases, with 12 bases lying between them. CDR3 coding DNA: TGCAGCGTTGAACCCCCCGGGACTAGCACAGATACGCAGTATTTT. It encodes CSVEPPGTSTDTQYF.

Ten or more counts support this clonotype. The chain carries TRBV25-1 and TRBJ1-1; maybe TRBD1 (5 bases). The germline V gene has CDR1 MGHDK and CDR2 SYGVNS. The CDR3 totals 13 residues. Deletions cut 6 bases from V and 1 base from J, with 9 bases between. CDR3 in DNA: TGTGCCAGCAGGGATACAGGGAACACTGAAGCTTTCTTT. The encoded protein is CASRDTGNTEAFF.

At least ten counts were recorded for this clonotype. This chain uses TRBV7-2 with TRBJ1-3, with a weak D call TRBD1 (5 bases). This CDR3 contains 14 residues. Germline assignment: CDR1 SGHTA and CDR2 FQGNSA. Trimming stripped 0 bases from V and 4 bases from J, with 7 bases between. CDR3 DNA: TGTGCCAGCAGCTTAGCAGGGGTGGGAAACACCATATATTTT. It encodes CASSLAGVGNTIYF. Full variable domain (rest looked up from reference TRBV7-2 and TRBJ1-3): GAGVSQSPSNKVTEKGKDVELRCDPISGHTALYWYRQSLGQGLEFLIYFQGNSAPDKSGLPSDRFSAERTGGSVSTLTIQRTQQEDSAVYLCASSLAGVGNTIYFGEGSWLTVV.

With regard to this clonotype: A much larger clonotype is one base distant, so this may be a read error. V gene TRBV20-1 combines with J gene TRBJ2-7; 10 bases align to TRBD2. The CDR3 extends over 15 amino acids. Looked up from germline, CDR1 is DFQATT and CDR2 is SNEGSKA (reference sequence). The CDR3 sequence is CCASPSGSQSYEQYF. The CDR3 bases are TGCTGTGCTAGTCCTAGCGGGAGTCAATCCTACGAGCAGTACTTC.

This clonotype was detected ten times or more. The gene calls are TRBV20-1 and TRBJ2-2; the match to TRBD2 covers 10 bases. The ends lost 3 bases at V and 3 bases at J; junction bases unmatched: 4. The CDR3 is made up of 15 amino acids. Germline lookup yields CDR1 DFQATT and CDR2 SNEGSKA (reference sequence). CDR3: CSASVGLADTGELFF. CDR3 in DNA: TGCAGTGCTAGCGTAGGACTAGCGGACACCGGGGAGCTGTTTTTT.

Ten or more counts support this clonotype. V gene TRBV7-2 combines with J gene TRBJ2-5; 10 bases agree with TRBD2. The germline CDR1 and CDR2 sequences are SGHTA and FQGNSA. V was pared by 2 bases and J by 4 bases, with 7 bases of the junction left unmatched. CDR3 length: 16 amino acids. The CDR3 DNA reads TGTGCCAGCAGCTTATCTAGCGGGAGTTCCGGAGAGACCCAGTACTTC. Translation: CASSLSSGSSGETQYF.

This clonotype has ten or more counts. This chain links TRBV10-1 with TRBJ1-1; D not resolved. Per the germline V gene, CDR1 is WNHNN and CDR2 is SYGVQD (reference sequence). The CDR3 spans 14 residues. The V gene lost 0 bases and the J gene lost 1 base, with 6 bases spanning the gap. CDR3 in amino acids: CASSESRPNTEAFF. DNA of the CDR3: TGCGCCAGCAGTGAGTCCAGGCCGAACACTGAAGCTTTCTTT.

Ten or more counts support this clonotype. The chain uses TRBV27 and TRBJ2-1; 7 nucleotides agree with TRBD2. After removal of 4 bases from V and 5 bases from J, the junction contained 5 bases not matched to a gene. The CDR3 consists of 14 residues. The germline V gene encodes CDR1 MNHEY and CDR2 SMNVEV (reference sequence). The CDR3 DNA reads TGTGCCAGCAGTTCTAGCGGTTGGGACAATGAGCAGTTCTTC. The encoded protein is CASSSSGWDNEQFF.

This clonotype was recorded many times. The CDR3 DNA reads TGTGCCAGCAGCTTGGGAAACGCTGGGGAGGGGAGTGAAAAACTGTTTTTT. This codes for CASSLGNAGEGSEKLFF. The chain employs TRBV5-8 and TRBJ1-4; TRBD1 might be the D (5 bases). Trimming left V 0 bases short and J 7 bases short, with 19 bases between. This CDR3 is 17 amino acids long. Germline V lookup: CDR1 SGHTS, CDR2 YDEGEE.

This clonotype turned up a few times. The J gene is TRBJ1-1, the V gene TRBV12-3 or TRBV12-4; TRBD1 aligns across 10 bases. The CDR3 has 14 residues. V shed 4 bases and J 10 bases; nucleotides not matched to a gene: 9. CDR3 coding DNA: TGTGCCAGCAGTTCCCTTGACAGGGGGCCCTCAGCTTTCTTT. Its protein is CASSSLDRGPSAFF.

This clonotype appeared a few times. It may be a read error: a sequence one base away is much more abundant. The rearrangement joins TRBV20-1 to TRBJ1-6, with D perhaps TRBD1 (5 bases). Germline V gene lookup returns CDR1 DFQATT and CDR2 SNEGSKA (reference sequence). Trimming took 3 bases from V and 6 from J, leaving 9 bases between them. The CDR3 contains 13 residues. Here the CDR3 reads CSASRDRNSPLHF. The CDR3 coding sequence is TGCAGTGCTAGTAGGGACCGTAATTCACCCCTCCACTTT.

Ten or more counts support this clonotype. The chain is built from TRBV11-2 and TRBJ2-1; TRBD1 matches at 9 bases. The V gene's germline CDR1 is SGHAT and CDR2 FQNNGV. The CDR3 runs 15 residues. V lost 4 bases, J lost 5 bases, and 6 bases stayed unmatched. The DNA for the CDR3 is TGTGCCAGCAGCTCAGGACAGGGGATCCACAATGAGCAGTTCTTC. It yields the protein CASSSGQGIHNEQFF.

A word on this clonotype: Possible read error: a much larger clone is one base away. V gene TRBV21-1 combines with J gene TRBJ2-1; no check of the table's D call, TRBD1, against the DNA was made. TRBV21-1 is annotated as a pseudogene. The CDR3 sequence is 16 residues long. The CDR3 DNA reads TGTGCCATCAGCCCCCTGGGGGGAAACTCCTACAATGAGCAGTTCTTC. Its protein product is CAISPLGGNSYNEQFF.

The chain is built from TRBV29-1 and TRBJ1-1; TRBD1 matches at 7 bases. V was pared by 1 base and J by 2 bases, with 7 bases of the junction left unmatched. In germline, CDR1 is SQVTM, CDR2 ANQGSEA. This CDR3 spans 15 amino acids. The CDR3 here is CSVEAWGQLNTEAFF. The CDR3 nucleotides are TGCAGCGTTGAAGCTTGGGGACAGCTTAACACTGAAGCTTTCTTT.

This clonotype occurred many times. V and J are TRBV27 and TRBJ1-6; unclear D gene. The CDR3 runs 13 residues. V was pared by 1 base and J by 4 bases, with 2 bases between. Germline V gene lookup returns CDR1 MNHEY and CDR2 SMNVEV (reference sequence). CDR3 loop: CASSLFYNSPLHF. CDR3 nucleotide sequence: TGTGCCAGCAGTTTATTTTATAATTCACCCCTCCACTTT.

The rearrangement joins TRBV7-2 to TRBJ2-1; 10 nucleotides align to TRBD1. Germline V gene lookup returns CDR1 SGHTA and CDR2 FQGNSA. The CDR3 consists of 14 residues. The V and J ends lost 2 bases and 7 bases, in that order; junction bases with no gene match: 2. Written as DNA, the CDR3 is TGTGCCAGCAGCTTAAGACAGGGGGCTAATGAGCAGTTCTTC. It codes for CASSLRQGANEQFF. Full variable domain (remainder filled in from reference TRBV7-2 and TRBJ2-1): GAGVSQSPSNKVTEKGKDVELRCDPISGHTALYWYRQSLGQGLEFLIYFQGNSAPDKSGLPSDRFSAERTGGSVSTLTIQRTQQEDSAVYLCASSLRQGANEQFFGPGTRLTVL.

This clonotype was found many times. This chain uses TRBV5-1 with TRBJ2-7; D is perhaps TRBD1 (5 bases). In germline, CDR1 is SGHRS, CDR2 YFSETQ. The CDR3 extends over 14 amino acids. Trimming removed 4 bases from V and 4 bases from J, with 15 bases in between. CDR3 sequence (DNA): TGCGCCAGCAGCCCTTTGGGGCCTAGTTACGAGCAGTACTTC. The encoded protein is CASSPLGPSYEQYF.

This clonotype was observed at least ten times. The J gene is TRBJ1-4, the V gene TRBV4-3; TRBD1 agrees at 7 bases. This CDR3 region has 15 residues. Germline CDR1 LGHNA, CDR2 YSLEER. V lost 1 base and J lost 7; bases outside the gene matches: 6. CDR3 residues: CASSQVERGREKLFF. DNA of the CDR3: TGCGCCAGCAGCCAAGTAGAAAGGGGGCGTGAAAAACTGTTTTTT.